Below, 9 T cell receptor beta chains from the same sample are listed, as sequenced in a study of blood T cell repertoires in COVID-19 (dated by TCRdb to 2020 to 2022). Receptor libraries were prepared by the immunoSEQ multiplex PCR assay. The table was pulled from immuneACCESS by TCRdb, which kept in-frame rearrangements only. Such tables lose some clones; where checked, under half of the loss comes from unresolved V genes, and the rest has no known cause. For this sample the table gives about 63,000 clones, of which 76% were detected only once. The top ten constitute approximately 52% of the sample. Sequencing input: peripheral blood. These receptors originate from a woman older than 75 with acute or convalescent COVID-19.

The chain employs TRBV12-3 or TRBV12-4 and TRBJ2-7, with D tentatively TRBD2 (5 bases). V was trimmed by 3 bases and J by 3 bases, leaving 9 bases between them. CDR3 length: 13 residues. This CDR3 is CASSLGADYEQYF. The CDR3 nucleotides read TGTGCCAGCAGTTTGGGAGCTGACTACGAGCAGTACTTC.

This clone was seen more than once but under ten times. The chain links TRBV2 to TRBJ1-1; D is ambiguous. This CDR3 has 15 amino acids. Trimming removed 4 bases from V and 2 bases from J, with 14 bases in between. Germline loops: CDR1 SNHLY, CDR2 FYNNEI. This CDR3 is CASSGVQRGNTEAFF. The CDR3 DNA reads as TGTGCCAGCAGTGGGGTTCAGCGTGGAAACACTGAAGCTTTCTTT. Together with reference TRBV2 and TRBJ1-1, the CDR3 gives the full variable domain: EPEVTQTPSHQVTQMGQEVILRCVPISNHLYFYWYRQILGQKVEFLVSFYNNEISEKSEIFDDQFSVERPDGSNFTLKIRSTKLEDSAMYFCASSGVQRGNTEAFFGQGTRLTVV.

This clone came up once. The chain employs TRBV30 and TRBJ1-5; D remains unclear. The CDR3 spans 13 residues. Germline V gene lookup returns CDR1 GTSNPN and CDR2 SVGIG (reference sequence). V lost 3 bases and J lost 2, with 8 bases in between. CDR3 residues: CAWRSVGNQPQHF. CDR3 sequence (DNA): TGTGCCTGGAGGTCGGTAGGCAATCAGCCCCAGCATTTT.

V usage is TRBV7-3 and J usage is TRBJ2-1, with a possible D match to TRBD2 (5 bases). Germline V gene data show CDR1 as SGHTA and CDR2 as FQGTGA. Trimming took 5 bases from V and 4 from J, leaving 9 bases between them. There are 13 residues in the CDR3. In nucleotides, the CDR3 is TGTGCCAGCAGCCAAAGCGGATACAATGAGCAGTTCTTC. The encoded protein is CASSQSGYNEQFF.

As for this clone: The junction departs from the called germline gene at one end, perhaps through a read error. CDR3 in DNA: TGTGCCCGGAGTCTAGCGGGAGGCACAGATACGCAGTATTTT. This encodes CARSLAGGTDTQYF. V usage is TRBV30 and J usage is TRBJ2-3; 10 nucleotides line up with TRBD2. Germline V gives CDR1 GTSNPN, CDR2 SVGIG (reference sequence). The CDR3 extends over 14 amino acids.

The chain's CDR3 is CASSLGQGIGDYGYTF. The CDR3 coding sequence is TGTGCCAGCAGCCTAGGACAGGGGATCGGTGACTATGGCTACACCTTC. The chain combines TRBV28 with TRBJ1-2; TRBD1 agrees at 9 bases. Trimming at V came to 6 bases and at J to 3 bases, leaving 11 bases not matched to a gene. Germline V CDR1 and CDR2: MDHEN, SYDVKM. The CDR3 loop spans 16 amino acids.

J is TRBJ1-2 and V is TRBV3-1 (or the pseudogene TRBV3-2); D call uncertain. V gave up 4 bases and J gave up 0 bases, with 9 bases separating them. The length of the CDR3 is 14 residues. Germline CDR1 is LGHDT and CDR2 is YNNKEL (reference sequence). CDR3 DNA: TGTGCCAGCAGCCCAGAGCGGTCTAACTATGGCTACACCTTC. Protein sequence: CASSPERSNYGYTF.

The chain employs TRBV9 and TRBJ2-3, with 10 bases matching TRBD2. The CDR3 runs 14 residues. Germline loops: CDR1 SGDLS, CDR2 YYNGEE. Trimming cost V 7 bases and J 6 bases; bases outside gene matches: 8. The CDR3 bases are TGTGCCAGCCGGCCGGGACTAGCGAGTGATACGCAGTATTTT. Amino acids: CASRPGLASDTQYF.

This chain connects TRBV6-5 to TRBJ1-3; a weak D match, TRBD1 (5 bases). This CDR3 is 15 amino acids long. Per the germline V gene, CDR1 is MNHEY and CDR2 is SVGAGI. V lost 8 bases, J lost 2 bases, and 16 bases lay in between. In nucleotides, the CDR3 is TGTGCCAGCCGCTCGGACAATTTACCTGGAAACACCATATATTTT. This translates into CASRSDNLPGNTIYF.